This T cell receptor (beta chain) derives from a study of cytomegalovirus exposure and HLA in healthy donors. It was with 60 Vbeta and 13 Jbeta primers that the PCR ran. The method was immunoSEQ multiplex PCR; TCRdb's version includes in-frame clones alone and lacks a portion of them. Here the sample spans around 200,000 clones, roughly 70% being singletons. On this clone itself: Its specificity is not known.

Trimming removed 4 bases from V and 2 bases from J, with 12 bases in between. Germline assignment: CDR1 SGHRS and CDR2 YFSETQ. The CDR3 spans 15 residues. Study findings and constraints: Most TCR sequences were seen very rarely across donors, but some public TCRs occurred in many. Some segments of the V type, notably TRBV6-2 and TRBV6-3, were excluded as indistinguishable. There were a few CMV-associated chains whose specificity for CMV antigens was confirmed in vitro.

The rearrangement joins TRBV5-1 to TRBJ1-4, with D possibly TRBD1 on 5 matching bases. This clonotype originated in a man aged 35 to 55 in good health and CMV-seropositive. The sample was PBMCs. CDR3 nucleotide sequence: TGCGCCAGCAGCGTAAGCCAGGGCACTAATGAAAAACTGTTTTTT. Encoded protein: CASSVSQGTNEKLFF.